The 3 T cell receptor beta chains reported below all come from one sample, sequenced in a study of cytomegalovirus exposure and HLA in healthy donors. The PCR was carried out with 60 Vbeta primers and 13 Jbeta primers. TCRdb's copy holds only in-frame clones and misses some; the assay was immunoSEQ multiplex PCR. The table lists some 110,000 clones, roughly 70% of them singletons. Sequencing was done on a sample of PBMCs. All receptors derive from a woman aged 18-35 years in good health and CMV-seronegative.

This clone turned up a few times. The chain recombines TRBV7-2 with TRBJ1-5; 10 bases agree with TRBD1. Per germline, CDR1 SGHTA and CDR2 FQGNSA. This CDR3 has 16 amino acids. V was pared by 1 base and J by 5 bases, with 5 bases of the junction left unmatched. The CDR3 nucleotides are TGTGCCAGCAGCTTAGGGGTGGGGACAGGGGATCAGCCCCAGCATTTT. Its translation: CASSLGVGTGDQPQHF.

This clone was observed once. CDR3 residues: CASRSTNTEAFF. The CDR3 region has the DNA TGTGCCAGCCGGAGCACGAACACTGAAGCTTTCTTT. The chain combines TRBV5-6 with TRBJ1-1; D not resolved. Germline values: CDR1 SGHDT, CDR2 YYEEEE. Trimming stripped 7 bases from V and 1 base from J, with 8 bases between. The CDR3 has 12 amino acids.

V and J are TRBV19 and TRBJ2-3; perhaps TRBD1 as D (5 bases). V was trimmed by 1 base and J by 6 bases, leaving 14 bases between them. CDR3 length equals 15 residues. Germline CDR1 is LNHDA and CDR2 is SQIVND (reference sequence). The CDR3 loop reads CASSIGTGFYDTQYF. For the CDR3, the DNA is TGTGCCAGTAGTATAGGTACAGGTTTTTATGATACGCAGTATTTT. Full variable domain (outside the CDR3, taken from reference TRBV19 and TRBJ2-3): DGGITQSPKYLFRKEGQNVTLSCEQNLNHDAMYWYRQDPGQGLRLIYYSQIVNDFQKGDIAEGYSVSREKKESFPLTVTSAQKNPTAFYLCASSIGTGFYDTQYFGPGTRLTVL.